Below, 21 T cell receptor beta chains from the same sample are listed, as sequenced in a study of shared T cell receptors in the human thymus. The data were produced by immunoSEQ multiplex PCR, yet TCRdb's version contains in-frame clones alone and is incomplete. Found here are about 660,000 clones, approximately 88% of them singletons; the top ten hold over 0.008%. This sample was shared with a second study, whose subject was human thymus T cells.

Material for sequencing was thymocytes. The source is a boy in the first two years of life with a congenital heart defect.

J is TRBJ1-1 and V is TRBV2; 9 bases map to TRBD1. CDR3 length: 24 residues. In germline, CDR1 is SNHLY, CDR2 FYNNEI. The V and J ends lost 5 bases and 5 bases, in that order; junction bases with no gene match: 36. In nucleotides, the CDR3 is TGTGCCAGCAGTCCCAAGCGGCCCAAGCGGGGGGGCACCCGGGACAGGGAAAGACGGACTGAAGCTTTCTTT. Translating gives CASSPKRPKRGGTRDRERRTEAFF.

The genes are TRBV2 and TRBJ2-1; 7 bases match TRBD2. CDR1 and CDR2 from the germline V gene are SNHLY and FYNNEI. Trimming took 6 bases from V and 5 from J; bases not matched to a gene: 10. CDR3 length: 15 amino acids. The CDR3 region has the DNA TGTGCCAGCAGAACCGGGACTACCCCCCACAATGAGCAGTTCTTC. Its translation is CASRTGTTPHNEQFF.

The chain joins TRBV30 to TRBJ2-1; 8 nucleotides align to TRBD2. CDR1 is GTSNPN and CDR2 is SVGIG in the germline V gene (reference sequence). With 0 bases clipped from V and 0 bases from J, the junction kept 13 bases outside the gene matches. This CDR3 spans 19 amino acids. The DNA of the CDR3 is TGTGCCTGGAGTGTGGTCCGGCGGGAGGACCTCATCTCCTACAATGAGCAGTTCTTC. It codes for CAWSVVRREDLISYNEQFF. The variable domain in full, completed from reference TRBV30 and TRBJ2-1, reads SQTIHQWPATLVQPVGSPLSLECTVEGTSNPNLYWYRQAAGRGLQLLFYSVGIGQISSEVPQNLSASRPQDRQFILSSKKLLLSDSGFYLCAWSVVRREDLISYNEQFFGPGTRLTVL.

V usage is TRBV9 and J usage is TRBJ1-3; D gene unclear. Per germline, CDR1 SGDLS and CDR2 YYNGEE. Trimming removed 2 bases from V and 4 bases from J, with 13 bases in between. The CDR3 spans 15 residues. The DNA of the CDR3 is TGTGCCAGCAGCGTCGCAGACACGAAGGGAAACACCATATATTTT. Amino acids: CASSVADTKGNTIYF.

The CDR3 is CASSPTGQYTDNQPQHF. The DNA for the CDR3 is TGTGCCAGCAGTCCTACCGGACAGTACACGGACAATCAGCCCCAGCATTTT. The gene calls are TRBV28 and TRBJ1-5; maybe TRBD1 (6 bases). CDR1 MDHEN and CDR2 SYDVKM come from the germline V gene. CDR3 size: 17 residues. Trimming pared 5 bases from V and 3 bases from J, leaving 20 bases between.

This clone was seen only a few times. This sequence joins TRBV30 and TRBJ2-7, with 8 bases matching TRBD1. CDR1 and CDR2 (germline): GTSNPN, SVGIG (reference sequence). CDR3 length: 14 residues. Trimming removed 2 bases from V and 2 bases from J; junction bases left unmatched: 5. The CDR3 here is CAWSPGTGAYEQYF. CDR3 coding DNA: TGTGCCTGGAGTCCCGGGACAGGCGCCTACGAGCAGTACTTC.

This clone has a single count. The chain employs TRBV5-6 and TRBJ1-1, with 8 bases matching TRBD1. The CDR3 totals 18 residues. Germline CDR1 SGHDT, CDR2 YYEEEE. With 2 bases clipped from V and 6 bases from J, the junction kept 18 bases outside the gene matches. CDR3 in amino acids: CASSLRTGTPAPTPEAFF. For the CDR3, the DNA is TGTGCCAGCAGCTTAAGGACAGGGACCCCAGCCCCCACCCCTGAAGCTTTCTTT.

CDR3 sequence reads: CASSRGPELYEQYF. The CDR3 DNA is TGTGCCAGCAGCAGGGGGCCCGAACTTTACGAGCAGTACTTC. This chain links TRBV27 with TRBJ2-7, with TRBD1 matching 8 bases. V lost 6 bases and J lost 4; bases outside the gene matches: 8. Germline V lookup: CDR1 MNHEY, CDR2 SMNVEV (reference sequence). The CDR3 contains 14 residues.

The chain is built from TRBV4-3 and TRBJ2-5, with TRBD2 matching over 10 bases. The better agreement between TRBJ2-7 and the DNA end casts doubt on the J call. This CDR3 comprises 17 residues. Germline V gives CDR1 LGHNA, CDR2 YSLEER. As DNA, the CDR3 is TGCGCCAGCAGCCAACTCCTTAGGGCTAGCGGGAGCTACGAGCAGTACTTC. It codes for CASSQLLRASGSYEQYF.

The chain links TRBV2 to TRBJ2-7; 10 bases are a match to TRBD2. Germline-derived CDR1 and CDR2 are SNHLY and FYNNEI. Trimming took 4 bases from V and 2 from J; bases not matched to a gene: 5. CDR3 size: 15 residues. The CDR3 DNA sequence: TGTGCCAGCAGTGGAGGGACTAGCGAGCCCTACGAGCAGTACTTC. Its translation is CASSGGTSEPYEQYF.

The chain recombines TRBV6-1 with TRBJ2-3, with unresolved D. Trimming left V 6 bases short and J 0 bases short, with 13 bases between. The CDR3 length is 15 residues. The germline V gene encodes CDR1 MNHNS and CDR2 SASEGT. CDR3 region: CASRTPPPSTDTQYF. CDR3 in DNA: TGTGCCAGCAGAACACCCCCCCCCAGCACAGATACGCAGTATTTT.

The CDR3 is CSGRGTGELFF. The CDR3 coding sequence is TGCAGCGGGAGGGGCACCGGGGAGCTGTTTTTT. The genes are TRBV29-1 and TRBJ2-2; a possible D gene is TRBD2 (6 bases). Germline assignment: CDR1 SQVTM and CDR2 ANQGSEA. V was shortened by 7 bases and J by 4 bases, with 7 bases between the two germline ends. The CDR3 totals 11 residues.

This chain uses TRBV11-2 with TRBJ2-1; 13 bases fit TRBD2. The CDR3 sequence is 16 residues long. J was trimmed by 10 bases and V by 5 bases; bases with no gene match: 11. The germline V gene encodes CDR1 SGHAT and CDR2 FQNNGV. CDR3 DNA sequence: TGTGCCAGCAGCACCACTAGCGGGAGGGCCGTATGCGAGCAGTTCTTC. Protein: CASSTTSGRAVCEQFF.

V gene TRBV15 combines with J gene TRBJ2-1; 9 bases are shared with TRBD1. V shed 2 bases and J 5 bases; nucleotides not matched to a gene: 10. CDR3 length equals 17 residues. Germline CDR1 LNHNV, CDR2 YYDKDF (reference sequence). In nucleotides, the CDR3 is TGTGCCACCAGCAGAACAGGGGGCGATTTTGGGAACAATGAGCAGTTCTTC. Its translation is CATSRTGGDFGNNEQFF.

The chain couples TRBV21-1 to TRBJ1-1; the tabulated D call, TRBD1, remains unverified against the DNA. TRBV21-1 corresponds to a pseudogene. The length of the CDR3 is 17 residues. CDR3 region: CASSKVDRVRWDTEAFF. As DNA, the CDR3 is TGTGCCAGCAGCAAAGTGGACAGGGTGAGATGGGACACTGAAGCTTTCTTT.

The chain uses TRBV19 and TRBJ2-7, with D possibly matching TRBD1 (6 bases). The length of the CDR3 is 14 residues. The V end was cut by 5 bases, the J end by 1 base, with 12 bases between. The germline V gene encodes CDR1 LNHDA and CDR2 SQIVND (reference sequence). The CDR3 nucleotides are TGTGCCAGTAGTCCCCGACAGGTTTCCTACGAGCAGTACTTC. Its protein is CASSPRQVSYEQYF.

The V call is TRBV19, the J call TRBJ2-7; D might be TRBD1 (6 bases). The CDR3 spans 18 residues. V shed 1 base and J shed 4 bases, with 23 bases lying between them. Germline loops: CDR1 LNHDA, CDR2 SQIVND (reference sequence). The CDR3 is CASSIVGARDKFEYEQYF. As DNA, the CDR3 is TGTGCCAGTAGTATAGTCGGTGCAAGGGACAAATTCGAATACGAGCAGTACTTC.

The chain combines TRBV21-1 with TRBJ1-1. TRBV21-1 is shown as a pseudogene. This CDR3 region has 11 residues. The CDR3 loop is CATFNALEAFF. In DNA, the CDR3 is TGTGCCACGTTTAATGCACTCGAAGCTTTCTTT.

The V and J genes are TRBV11-3 and TRBJ1-1; the match to TRBD1 covers 8 bases. Unmatched junction bases numbered 4, after V lost 5 bases and J lost 5 bases. Germline-derived CDR1 and CDR2 are SGHNT and YENEEA. This CDR3 has 13 residues. CDR3 region: CASSRQGRTEAFF. The CDR3 DNA follows: TGTGCCAGCAGCCGACAGGGGAGGACTGAAGCTTTCTTT. The full variable domain, completed using reference TRBV11-3 and TRBJ1-1, is EAGVVQSPRYKIIEKKQPVAFWCNPISGHNTLYWYLQNLGQGPELLIRYENEEAVDDSQLPKDRFSAERLKGVDSTLKIQPAELGDSAVYLCASSRQGRTEAFFGQGTRLTVV.

The V gene is TRBV6-4, the J gene TRBJ2-7; TRBD1 is a possible D gene (6 bases). Looked up from germline, CDR1 is MRHNA and CDR2 is SNTAGT. Trimming stripped 8 bases from V and 6 bases from J, with 11 bases between. The CDR3 is 11 residues long. CDR3 DNA: TGTGCCAGCGGGAGAGGGGGCGAGCAGTACTTC. It is translated as CASGRGGEQYF.

The chain links TRBV14 to TRBJ2-7, with a weak D call TRBD1 (5 bases). This CDR3 is built from 17 residues. Germline V lookup: CDR1 SGHDN, CDR2 FVKESK. V lost 0 bases to trimming and J lost 5 bases, with 20 bases between them. CDR3 sequence (DNA): TGTGCCAGCAGCCAAGATCACAGACACCCCGAGGACAACGAGCAGTACTTC. This codes for CASSQDHRHPEDNEQYF.